Reported below is one TCR beta chain. The antigen remains undetermined. The CDR3 has 14 residues. V shed 3 bases and J 6 bases; nucleotides not matched to a gene: 5. The germline V gene encodes CDR1 MDHEN and CDR2 SYDVKM. This sample is drawn from a study of cytomegalovirus exposure and HLA in healthy donors. General observations from the study: The later analysis indicated that the majority of CMV-associated TCR beta chains appeared HLA-restricted.

Primers included in the PCR were 60 Vbeta and 13 Jbeta primers. Generated by immunoSEQ multiplex PCR, the TCRdb table keeps only in-frame clones and is missing some. The table shows 90,000 to 140,000 clones, with 69% occurring only once. The TCR was taken from a man aged 25-40 years in good health and CMV-seronegative. What was sequenced was PBMCs. J is TRBJ1-5 and V is TRBV28, with 7 bases identical to TRBD1. The CDR3 loop is CASSFRAGGQPQHF. The CDR3 nucleotides are TGTGCCAGCAGTTTTCGGGCAGGGGGTCAGCCCCAGCATTTT. Variable domain in full (rest from reference TRBV28 and TRBJ1-5): DVKVTQSSRYLVKRTGEKVFLECVQDMDHENMFWYRQDPGLGLRLIYFSYDVKMKEKGDIPEGYSVSREKKERFSLILESASTNQTSMYLCASSFRAGGQPQHFGDGTRLSIL.